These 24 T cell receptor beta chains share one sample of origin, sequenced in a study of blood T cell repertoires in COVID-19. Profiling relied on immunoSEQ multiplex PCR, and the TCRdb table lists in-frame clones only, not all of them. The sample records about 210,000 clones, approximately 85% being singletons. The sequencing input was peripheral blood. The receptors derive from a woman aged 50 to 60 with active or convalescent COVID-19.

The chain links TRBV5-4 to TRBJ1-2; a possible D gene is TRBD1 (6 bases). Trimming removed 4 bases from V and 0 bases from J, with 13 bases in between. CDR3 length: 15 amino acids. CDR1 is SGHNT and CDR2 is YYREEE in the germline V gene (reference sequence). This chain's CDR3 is CASSPGQLPNYGYTF. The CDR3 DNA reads TGTGCCAGCAGCCCCGGACAGCTACCTAACTATGGCTACACCTTC.

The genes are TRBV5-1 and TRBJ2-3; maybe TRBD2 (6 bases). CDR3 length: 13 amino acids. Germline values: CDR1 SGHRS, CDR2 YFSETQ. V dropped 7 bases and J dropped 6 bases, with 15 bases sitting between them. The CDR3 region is CASSAGPTDTQYF. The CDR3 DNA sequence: TGCGCCAGCTCAGCGGGCCCCACGGATACGCAGTATTTT.

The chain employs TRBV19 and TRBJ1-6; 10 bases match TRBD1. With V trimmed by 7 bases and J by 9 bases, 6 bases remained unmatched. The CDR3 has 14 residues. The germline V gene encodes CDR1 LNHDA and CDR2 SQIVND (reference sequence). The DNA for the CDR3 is TGTGCCAGTACCCGACAGGGGGCACGTTCACCCCTCCACTTT. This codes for CASTRQGARSPLHF.

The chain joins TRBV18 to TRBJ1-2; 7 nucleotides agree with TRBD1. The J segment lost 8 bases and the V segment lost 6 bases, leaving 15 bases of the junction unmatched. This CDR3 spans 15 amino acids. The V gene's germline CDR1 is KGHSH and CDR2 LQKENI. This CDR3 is CASSLDRESLEGYTF. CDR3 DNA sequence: TGTGCCAGCTCCCTCGACAGGGAAAGTTTGGAGGGCTACACCTTC.

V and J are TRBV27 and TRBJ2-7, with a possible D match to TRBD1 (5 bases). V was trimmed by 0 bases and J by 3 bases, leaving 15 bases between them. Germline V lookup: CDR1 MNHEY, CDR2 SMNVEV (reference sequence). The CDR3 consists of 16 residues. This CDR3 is CASSLSSGNKGYEQYF. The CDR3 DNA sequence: TGTGCCAGCAGTTTATCTTCAGGGAATAAGGGCTACGAGCAGTACTTC.

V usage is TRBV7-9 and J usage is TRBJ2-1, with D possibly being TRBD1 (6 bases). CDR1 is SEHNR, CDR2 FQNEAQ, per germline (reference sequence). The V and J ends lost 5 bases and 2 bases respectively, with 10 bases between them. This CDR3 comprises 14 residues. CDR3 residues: CASSPRGTYNEQFF. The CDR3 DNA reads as TGTGCCAGCAGCCCAAGGGGGACCTACAATGAGCAGTTCTTC.

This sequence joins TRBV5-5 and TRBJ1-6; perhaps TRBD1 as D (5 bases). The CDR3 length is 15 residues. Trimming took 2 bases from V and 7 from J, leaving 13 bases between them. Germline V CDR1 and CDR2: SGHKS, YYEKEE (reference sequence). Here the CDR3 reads CASSFTTVGNSPLHF. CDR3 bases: TGTGCCAGCAGCTTCACGACAGTAGGGAATTCACCCCTCCACTTT.

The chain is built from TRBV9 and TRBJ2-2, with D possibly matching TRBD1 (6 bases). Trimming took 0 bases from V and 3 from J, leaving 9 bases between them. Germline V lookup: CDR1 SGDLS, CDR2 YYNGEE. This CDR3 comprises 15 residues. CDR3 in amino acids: CASSVVGQDTGELFF. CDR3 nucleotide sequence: TGTGCCAGCAGCGTAGTGGGACAAGACACCGGGGAGCTGTTTTTT. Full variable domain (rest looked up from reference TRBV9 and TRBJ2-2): DSGVTQTPKHLITATGQRVTLRCSPRSGDLSVYWYQQSLDQGLQFLIQYYNGEERAKGNILERFSAQQFPDLHSELNLSSLELGDSALYFCASSVVGQDTGELFFGEGSRLTVL.

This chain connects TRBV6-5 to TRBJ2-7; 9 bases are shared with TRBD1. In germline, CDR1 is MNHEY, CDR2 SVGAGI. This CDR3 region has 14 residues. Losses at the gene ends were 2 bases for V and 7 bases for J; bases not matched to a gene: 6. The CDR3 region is CASSYKQGAGEQYF. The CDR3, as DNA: TGTGCCAGCAGTTACAAACAGGGGGCTGGGGAGCAGTACTTC.

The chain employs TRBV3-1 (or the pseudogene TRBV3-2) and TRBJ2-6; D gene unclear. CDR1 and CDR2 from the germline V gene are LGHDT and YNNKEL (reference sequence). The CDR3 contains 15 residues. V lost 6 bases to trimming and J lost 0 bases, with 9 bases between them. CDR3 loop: CASSRVSSGANVLTF. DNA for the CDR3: TGTGCCAGCAGTCGGGTCAGCTCTGGGGCCAACGTCCTGACTTTC.

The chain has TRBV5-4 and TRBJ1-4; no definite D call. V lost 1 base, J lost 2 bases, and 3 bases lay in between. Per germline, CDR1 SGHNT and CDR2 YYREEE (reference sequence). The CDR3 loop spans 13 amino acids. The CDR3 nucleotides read TGTGCCAGCAGCTTGCGGACTAATGAAAAACTGTTTTTT. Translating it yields CASSLRTNEKLFF.

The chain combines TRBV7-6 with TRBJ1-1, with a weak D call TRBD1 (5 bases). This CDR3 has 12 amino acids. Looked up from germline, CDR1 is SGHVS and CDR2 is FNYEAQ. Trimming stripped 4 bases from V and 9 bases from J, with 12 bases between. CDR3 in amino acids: CASSSPDSQAFF. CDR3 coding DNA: TGTGCCAGCAGCTCCCCAGACAGCCAAGCTTTCTTT.

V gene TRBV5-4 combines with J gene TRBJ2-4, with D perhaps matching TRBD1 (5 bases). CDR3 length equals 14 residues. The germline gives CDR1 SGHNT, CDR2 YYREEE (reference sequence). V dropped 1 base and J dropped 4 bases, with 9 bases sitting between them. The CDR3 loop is CASSLQGGKNIQYF. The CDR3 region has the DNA TGTGCCAGCAGCTTGCAGGGTGGGAAAAACATTCAGTACTTC.

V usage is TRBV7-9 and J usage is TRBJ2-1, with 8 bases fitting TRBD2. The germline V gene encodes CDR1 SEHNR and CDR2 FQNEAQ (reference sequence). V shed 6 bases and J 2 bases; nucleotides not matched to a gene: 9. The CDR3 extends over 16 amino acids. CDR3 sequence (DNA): TGTGCCAGCAGTATAGCGGGACGTAAAACCTACAATGAGCAGTTCTTC. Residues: CASSIAGRKTYNEQFF.

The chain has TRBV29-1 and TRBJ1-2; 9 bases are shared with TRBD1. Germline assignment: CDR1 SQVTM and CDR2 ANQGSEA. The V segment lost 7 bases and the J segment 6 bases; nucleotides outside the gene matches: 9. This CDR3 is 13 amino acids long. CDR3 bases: TGCAGCGGGTTAACAGGGGGCTTAGATGGCTACACCTTC. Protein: CSGLTGGLDGYTF.

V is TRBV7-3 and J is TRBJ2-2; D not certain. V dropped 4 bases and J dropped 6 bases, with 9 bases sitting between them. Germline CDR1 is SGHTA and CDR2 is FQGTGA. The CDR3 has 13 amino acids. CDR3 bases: TGTGCCAGCAGCTACATCGAATCCGGGGAGCTGTTTTTT. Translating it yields CASSYIESGELFF. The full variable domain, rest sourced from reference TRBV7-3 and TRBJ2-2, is GAGVSQTPSNKVTEKGKYVELRCDPISGHTALYWYRQSLGQGPEFLIYFQGTGAADDSGLPNDRFFAVRPEGSVSTLKIQRTERGDSAVYLCASSYIESGELFFGEGSRLTVL.

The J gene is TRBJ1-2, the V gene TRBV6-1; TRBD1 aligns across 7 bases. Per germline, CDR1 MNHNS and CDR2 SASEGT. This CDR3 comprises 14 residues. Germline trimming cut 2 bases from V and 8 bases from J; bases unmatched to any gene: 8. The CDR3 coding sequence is TGTGCCAGCAGTGAACCGACAGGGCTGGGGGGCTACACCTTC. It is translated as CASSEPTGLGGYTF.

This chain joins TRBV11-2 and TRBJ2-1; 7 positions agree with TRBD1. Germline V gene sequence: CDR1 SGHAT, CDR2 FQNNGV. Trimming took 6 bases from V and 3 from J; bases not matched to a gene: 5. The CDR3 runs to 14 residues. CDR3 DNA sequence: TGTGCCAGCAGGAGACAGGGACGCTACAATGAGCAGTTCTTC. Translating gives CASRRQGRYNEQFF.

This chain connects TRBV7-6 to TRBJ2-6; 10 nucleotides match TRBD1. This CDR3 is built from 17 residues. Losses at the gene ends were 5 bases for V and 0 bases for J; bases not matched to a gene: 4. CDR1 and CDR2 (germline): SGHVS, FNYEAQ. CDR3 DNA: TGTGCCAGCAGCCCGGGACAGGGGAACTCTGGGGCCAACGTCCTGACTTTC. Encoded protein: CASSPGQGNSGANVLTF. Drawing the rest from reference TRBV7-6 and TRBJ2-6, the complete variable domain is GAGVSQSPRYKVTKRGQDVALRCDPISGHVSLYWYRQALGQGPEFLTYFNYEAQQDKSGLPNDRFSAERPEGSISTLTIQRTEQRDSAMYRCASSPGQGNSGANVLTFGAGSRLTVL.

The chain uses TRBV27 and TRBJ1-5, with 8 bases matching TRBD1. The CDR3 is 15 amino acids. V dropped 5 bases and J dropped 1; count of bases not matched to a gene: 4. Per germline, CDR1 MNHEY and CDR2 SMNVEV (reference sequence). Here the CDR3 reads CASSRQGSSNQPQHF. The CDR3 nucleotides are TGTGCCAGCAGTCGACAGGGGTCGAGCAATCAGCCCCAGCATTTT.

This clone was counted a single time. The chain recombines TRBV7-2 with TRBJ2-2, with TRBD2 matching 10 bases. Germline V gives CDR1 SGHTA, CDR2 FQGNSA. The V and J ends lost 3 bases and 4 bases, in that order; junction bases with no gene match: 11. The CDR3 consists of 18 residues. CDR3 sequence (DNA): TGTGCCAGCAGCTTGGCCAGCGGGGGGGCCGGCGGCACCGGGGAGCTGTTTTTT. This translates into CASSLASGGAGGTGELFF.

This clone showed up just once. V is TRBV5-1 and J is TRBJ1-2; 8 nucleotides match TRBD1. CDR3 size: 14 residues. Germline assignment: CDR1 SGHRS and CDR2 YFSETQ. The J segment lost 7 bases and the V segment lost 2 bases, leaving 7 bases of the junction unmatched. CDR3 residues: CASSFGGQGGGYTF. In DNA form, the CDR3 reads TGCGCCAGCAGCTTCGGCGGACAGGGAGGTGGCTACACCTTC.

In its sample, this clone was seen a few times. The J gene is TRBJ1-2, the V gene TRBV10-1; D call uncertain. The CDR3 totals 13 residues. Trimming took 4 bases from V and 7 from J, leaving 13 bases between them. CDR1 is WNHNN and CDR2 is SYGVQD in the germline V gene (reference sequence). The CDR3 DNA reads TGCGCCAGCAGTGCAGATCCAACCCTTGGCTACACCTTC. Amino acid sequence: CASSADPTLGYTF.

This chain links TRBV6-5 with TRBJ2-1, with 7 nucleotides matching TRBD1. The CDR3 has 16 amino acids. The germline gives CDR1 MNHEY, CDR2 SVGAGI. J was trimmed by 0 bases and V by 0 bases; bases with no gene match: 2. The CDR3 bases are TGTGCCAGCAGTTACTCGGGGACAGCCTCCTACAATGAGCAGTTCTTC. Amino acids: CASSYSGTASYNEQFF.